The TCR beta chain under discussion was sequenced for a study of blood T cell repertoires in COVID-19. Study background: Donors in the United States, Italy and Spain gave samples during acute or convalescent COVID-19. Sample material is recorded as cDNA or gDNA derived from T cells, B-cell-depleted T cells, or PBMCs.

Sequenced by immunoSEQ multiplex PCR; TCRdb stores in-frame clones only, minus some. Found here are approximately 170,000 clones, approximately 80% of them singletons; the top ten hold about 11%. In its sample, this clone was seen once. The sample comprised peripheral blood. The source is a human donor in a cohort sampled during active COVID-19.

CDR3 protein: CASSEDRGLYEQYF. DNA of the CDR3: TGTGCCAGCAGTGAAGACAGGGGGCTCTACGAGCAGTACTTC. V usage is TRBV6-1 and J usage is TRBJ2-7, with 9 bases that match TRBD1. The V segment lost 1 base and the J segment 3 bases; nucleotides outside the gene matches: 1. CDR3 length: 14 amino acids. Looked up from germline, CDR1 is MNHNS and CDR2 is SASEGT.